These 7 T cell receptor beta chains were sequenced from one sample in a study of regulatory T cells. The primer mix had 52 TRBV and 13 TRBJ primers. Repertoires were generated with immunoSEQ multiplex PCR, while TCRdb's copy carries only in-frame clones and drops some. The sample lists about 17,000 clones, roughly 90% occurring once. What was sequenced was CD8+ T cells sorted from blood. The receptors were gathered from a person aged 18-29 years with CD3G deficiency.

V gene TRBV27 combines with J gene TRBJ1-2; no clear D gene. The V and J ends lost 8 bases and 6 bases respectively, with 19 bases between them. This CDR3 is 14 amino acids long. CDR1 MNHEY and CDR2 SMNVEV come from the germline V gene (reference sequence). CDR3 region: CASLSLALSHGYTF. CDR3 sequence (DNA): TGTGCCAGCCTTAGTTTAGCCCTTTCTCATGGCTACACCTTC.

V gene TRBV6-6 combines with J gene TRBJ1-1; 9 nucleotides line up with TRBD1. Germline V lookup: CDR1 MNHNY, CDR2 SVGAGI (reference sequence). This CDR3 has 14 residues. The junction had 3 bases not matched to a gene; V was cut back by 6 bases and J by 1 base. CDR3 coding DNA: TGTGCCAGCAGCCTGGGACAGGGGAACACTGAAGCTTTCTTT. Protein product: CASSLGQGNTEAFF.

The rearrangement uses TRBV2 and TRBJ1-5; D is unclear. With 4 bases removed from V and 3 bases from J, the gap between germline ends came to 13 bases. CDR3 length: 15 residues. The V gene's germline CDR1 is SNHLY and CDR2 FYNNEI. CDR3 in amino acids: CASSASRKFNQPQHF. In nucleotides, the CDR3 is TGTGCCAGCAGTGCGTCGCGGAAGTTCAATCAGCCCCAGCATTTT.

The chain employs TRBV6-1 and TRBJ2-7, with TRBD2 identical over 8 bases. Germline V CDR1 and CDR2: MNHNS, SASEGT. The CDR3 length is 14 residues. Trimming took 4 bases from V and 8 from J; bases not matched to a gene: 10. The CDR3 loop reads CASSGFFGGGQQYF. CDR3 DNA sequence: TGTGCCAGCAGTGGTTTCTTCGGGGGGGGCCAGCAGTACTTC.

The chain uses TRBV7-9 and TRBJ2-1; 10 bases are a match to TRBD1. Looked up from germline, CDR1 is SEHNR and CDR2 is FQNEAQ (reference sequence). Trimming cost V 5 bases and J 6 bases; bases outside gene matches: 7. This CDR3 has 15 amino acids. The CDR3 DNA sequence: TGTGCCAGCAGCGACCGGGACAGGGGTTTCAATGAGCAGTTCTTC. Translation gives CASSDRDRGFNEQFF.

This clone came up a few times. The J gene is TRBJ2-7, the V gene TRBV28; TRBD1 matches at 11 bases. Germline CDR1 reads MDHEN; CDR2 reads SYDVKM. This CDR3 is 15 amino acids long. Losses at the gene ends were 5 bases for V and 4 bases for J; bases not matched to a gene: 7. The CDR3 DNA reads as TGTGCCAGCAGTCCCCCGGGACAGGGGGTTTACGAGCAGTACTTC. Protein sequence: CASSPPGQGVYEQYF.

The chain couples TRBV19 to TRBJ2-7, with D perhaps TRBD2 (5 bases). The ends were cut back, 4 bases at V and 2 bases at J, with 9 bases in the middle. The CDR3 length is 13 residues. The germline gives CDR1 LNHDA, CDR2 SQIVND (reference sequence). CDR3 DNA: TGTGCCAGTAGTACATCCGGGGCCTACGAGCAGTACTTC. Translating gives CASSTSGAYEQYF.